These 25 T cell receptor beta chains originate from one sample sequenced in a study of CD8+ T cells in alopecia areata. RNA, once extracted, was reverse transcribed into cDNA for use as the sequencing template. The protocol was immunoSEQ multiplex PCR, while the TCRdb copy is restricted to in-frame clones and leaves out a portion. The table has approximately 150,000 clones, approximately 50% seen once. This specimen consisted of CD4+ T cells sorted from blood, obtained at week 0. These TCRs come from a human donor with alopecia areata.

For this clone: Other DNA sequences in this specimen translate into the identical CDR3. The CDR3 protein is CSVDRGTYNEQFF. CDR3 nucleotide sequence: TGCAGCGTTGATAGGGGTACCTACAATGAGCAGTTCTTC. The chain employs TRBV29-1 and TRBJ2-1; weak D call: TRBD1 (5 bases). The germline V and J ends were trimmed by 3 bases and 2 bases, with 8 bases remaining between them. Germline-derived CDR1 and CDR2 are SQVTM and ANQGSEA. The CDR3 loop spans 13 amino acids.

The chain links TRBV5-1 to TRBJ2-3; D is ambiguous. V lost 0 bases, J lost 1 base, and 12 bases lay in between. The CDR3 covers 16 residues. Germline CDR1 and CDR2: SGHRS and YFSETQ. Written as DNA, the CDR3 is TGCGCCAGCAGCTTGGCCCCCGGGCTCGGCACAGATACGCAGTATTTT. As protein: CASSLAPGLGTDTQYF. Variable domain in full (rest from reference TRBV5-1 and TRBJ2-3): KAGVTQTPRYLIKTRGQQVTLSCSPISGHRSVSWYQQTPGQGLQFLFEYFSETQRNKGNFPGRFSGRQFSNSRSEMNVSTLELGDSALYLCASSLAPGLGTDTQYFGPGTRLTVL.

The CDR3 DNA is TGTGCCTGGAGCGTTTCAACCGGGGCTAGCAATGAGCAGTTCTTC. Amino acids: CAWSVSTGASNEQFF. The chain links TRBV30 to TRBJ2-1; D may match TRBD1 or TRBD2 (5 bases each). This CDR3 is 15 amino acids long. CDR1 GTSNPN and CDR2 SVGIG come from the germline V gene (reference sequence). Trimming shortened V by 3 bases and J by 6 bases, and 18 bases separated the two germline ends.

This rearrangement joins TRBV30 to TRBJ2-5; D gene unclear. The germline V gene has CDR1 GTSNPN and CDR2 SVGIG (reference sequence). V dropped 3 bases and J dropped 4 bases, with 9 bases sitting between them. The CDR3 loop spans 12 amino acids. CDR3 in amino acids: CAWRKEIETQYF. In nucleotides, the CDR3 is TGTGCCTGGAGGAAGGAAATAGAGACCCAGTACTTC.

CDR3 amino acids: CASTRQGLSSGANVLTF. The CDR3 bases are TGTGCCAGCACCAGACAGGGTCTAAGCTCTGGGGCCAACGTCCTGACTTTC. The chain uses TRBV25-1 and TRBJ2-6; the match to TRBD1 covers 7 bases. The V and J ends lost 7 bases and 0 bases, in that order; junction bases with no gene match: 9. The length of the CDR3 is 17 residues. Germline V gene lookup returns CDR1 MGHDK and CDR2 SYGVNS.

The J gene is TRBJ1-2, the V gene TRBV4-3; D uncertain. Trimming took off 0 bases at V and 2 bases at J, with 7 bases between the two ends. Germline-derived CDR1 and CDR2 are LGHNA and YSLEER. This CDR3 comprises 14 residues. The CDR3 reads CASSQDRLNYGYTF. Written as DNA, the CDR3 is TGCGCCAGCAGCCAAGACAGGTTGAACTATGGCTACACCTTC.

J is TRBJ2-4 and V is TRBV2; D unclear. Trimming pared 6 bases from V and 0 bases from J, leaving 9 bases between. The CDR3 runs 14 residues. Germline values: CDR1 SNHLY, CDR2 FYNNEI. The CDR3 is CASRLGLAKNIQYF. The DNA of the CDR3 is TGTGCCAGCAGGCTCGGATTAGCCAAAAACATTCAGTACTTC.

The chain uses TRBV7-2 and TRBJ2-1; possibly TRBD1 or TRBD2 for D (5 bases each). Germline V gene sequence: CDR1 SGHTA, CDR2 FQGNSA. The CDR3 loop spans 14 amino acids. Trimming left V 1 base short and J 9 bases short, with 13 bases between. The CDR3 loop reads CASSLEGPSGEQFF. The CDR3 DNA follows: TGTGCCAGCAGCTTAGAGGGACCCTCAGGTGAGCAGTTCTTC.

For the CDR3, the DNA is TGTGCCAGCAGCGTAGAGCAAACCGGGACTCCGTTCTTC. Translation: CASSVEQTGTPFF. V gene TRBV9 combines with J gene TRBJ2-1, with a weak D call TRBD2 (6 bases). The germline gives CDR1 SGDLS, CDR2 YYNGEE. CDR3 length equals 13 residues. Between the trimmed V and J ends, which lost 0 bases and 15 bases, there was a span of 16 bases.

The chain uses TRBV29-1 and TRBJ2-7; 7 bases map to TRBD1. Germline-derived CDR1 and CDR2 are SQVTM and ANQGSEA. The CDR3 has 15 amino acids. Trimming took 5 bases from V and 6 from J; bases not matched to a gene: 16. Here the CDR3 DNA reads TGCAGCGTTAGGGAAAATCCGGGACAGCCCGGCGAGCAGTACTTC. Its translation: CSVRENPGQPGEQYF.

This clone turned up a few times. The CDR3, as DNA: TGCAGTGCTAGCGGAGGAGAGACCCAGTACTTC. It yields the protein CSASGGETQYF. V gene TRBV20-1 combines with J gene TRBJ2-5; TRBD2 is a possible D gene (5 bases). This CDR3 has 11 amino acids. The V end was cut by 3 bases, the J end by 4 bases, with 6 bases between. Germline V CDR1 and CDR2: DFQATT, SNEGSKA (reference sequence).

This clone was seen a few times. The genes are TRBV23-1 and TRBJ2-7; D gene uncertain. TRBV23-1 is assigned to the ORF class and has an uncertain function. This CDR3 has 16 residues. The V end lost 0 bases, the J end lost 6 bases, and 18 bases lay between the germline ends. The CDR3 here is CASSQSSQPCLREQYF. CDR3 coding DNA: TGCGCCAGCAGTCAATCGTCCCAGCCATGCCTCCGCGAGCAGTACTTC.

The CDR3 bases are TGCAGCGTTGGGCGGGAGAACCCCTACGAGCAGTACTTC. It encodes CSVGRENPYEQYF. The rearrangement uses TRBV29-1 and TRBJ2-7; 7 bases line up with TRBD2. With 4 bases clipped from V and 2 bases from J, the junction kept 5 bases outside the gene matches. The CDR3 runs 13 residues. The germline CDR1 and CDR2 sequences are SQVTM and ANQGSEA.

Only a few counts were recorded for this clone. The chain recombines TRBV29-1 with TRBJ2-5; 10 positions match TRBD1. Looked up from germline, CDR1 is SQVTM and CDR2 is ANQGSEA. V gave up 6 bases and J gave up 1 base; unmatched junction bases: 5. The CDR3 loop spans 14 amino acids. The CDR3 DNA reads TGCAGCGTCAAACGGGACAGGGGCCAAGAGACCCAGTACTTC. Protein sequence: CSVKRDRGQETQYF.

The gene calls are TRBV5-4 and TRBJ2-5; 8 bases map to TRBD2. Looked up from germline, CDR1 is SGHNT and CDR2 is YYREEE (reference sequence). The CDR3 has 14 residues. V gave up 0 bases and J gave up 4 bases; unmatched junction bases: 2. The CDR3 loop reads CASSLGLAGETQYF. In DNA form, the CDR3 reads TGTGCCAGCAGCTTGGGTCTAGCGGGAGAGACCCAGTACTTC.

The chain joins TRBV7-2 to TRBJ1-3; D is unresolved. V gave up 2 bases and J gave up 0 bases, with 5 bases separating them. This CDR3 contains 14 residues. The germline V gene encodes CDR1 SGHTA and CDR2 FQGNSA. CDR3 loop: CASSLRVSGNTIYF. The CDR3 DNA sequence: TGTGCCAGCAGCTTACGGGTCTCTGGAAACACCATATATTTT.

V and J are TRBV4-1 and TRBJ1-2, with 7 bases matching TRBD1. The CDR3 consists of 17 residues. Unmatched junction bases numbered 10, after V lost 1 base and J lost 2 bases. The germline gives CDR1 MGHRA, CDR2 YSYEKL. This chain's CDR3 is CASSQGTGQHSNYGYTF. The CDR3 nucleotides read TGCGCCAGCAGCCAAGGTACGGGACAGCACTCCAACTATGGCTACACCTTC.

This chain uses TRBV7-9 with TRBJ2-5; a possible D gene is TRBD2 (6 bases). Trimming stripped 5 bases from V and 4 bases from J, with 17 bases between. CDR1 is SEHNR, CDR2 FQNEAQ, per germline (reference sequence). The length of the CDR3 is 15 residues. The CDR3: CASSAQGGPTETQYF. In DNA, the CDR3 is TGTGCCAGCAGCGCTCAAGGAGGGCCCACAGAGACCCAGTACTTC.

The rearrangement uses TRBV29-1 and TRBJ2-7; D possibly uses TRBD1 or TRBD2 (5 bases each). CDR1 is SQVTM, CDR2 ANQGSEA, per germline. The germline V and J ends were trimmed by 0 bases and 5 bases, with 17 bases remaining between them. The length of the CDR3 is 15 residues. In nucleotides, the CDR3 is TGCAGCGTTGAAGATCCGGAGGCCAGGGTCAACGAGCAGTACTTC. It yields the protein CSVEDPEARVNEQYF.

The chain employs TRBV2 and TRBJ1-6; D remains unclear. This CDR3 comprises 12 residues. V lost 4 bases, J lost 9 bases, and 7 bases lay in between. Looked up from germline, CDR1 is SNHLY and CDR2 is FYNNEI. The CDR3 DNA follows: TGTGCCAGCAGTGGACGGAGTTCACCCCTCCACTTT. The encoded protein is CASSGRSSPLHF. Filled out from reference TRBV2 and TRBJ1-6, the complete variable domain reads EPEVTQTPSHQVTQMGQEVILRCVPISNHLYFYWYRQILGQKVEFLVSFYNNEISEKSEIFDDQFSVERPDGSNFTLKIRSTKLEDSAMYFCASSGRSSPLHFGNGTRLTVT.

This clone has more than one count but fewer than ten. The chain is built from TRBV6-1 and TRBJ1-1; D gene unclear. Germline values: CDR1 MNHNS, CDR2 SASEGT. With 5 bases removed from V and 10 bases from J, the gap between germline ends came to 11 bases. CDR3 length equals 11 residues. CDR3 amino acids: CASSYGVGAFF. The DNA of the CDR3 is TGTGCCAGCAGTTACGGGGTTGGAGCTTTCTTT.

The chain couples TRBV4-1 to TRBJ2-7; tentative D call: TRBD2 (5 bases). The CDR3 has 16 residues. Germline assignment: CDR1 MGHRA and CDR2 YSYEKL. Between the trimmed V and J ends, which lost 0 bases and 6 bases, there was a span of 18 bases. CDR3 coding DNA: TGCGCCAGCAGCCAAGAGCTTGGGCGGGCCGCCGCCGAGCAGTACTTC. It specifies CASSQELGRAAAEQYF.

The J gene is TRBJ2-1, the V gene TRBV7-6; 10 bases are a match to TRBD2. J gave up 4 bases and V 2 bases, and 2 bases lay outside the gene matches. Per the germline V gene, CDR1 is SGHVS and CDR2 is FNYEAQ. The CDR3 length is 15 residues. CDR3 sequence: CASSLSGRDYNEQFF. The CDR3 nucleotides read TGTGCCAGCAGCTTAAGCGGGAGGGATTACAATGAGCAGTTCTTC.

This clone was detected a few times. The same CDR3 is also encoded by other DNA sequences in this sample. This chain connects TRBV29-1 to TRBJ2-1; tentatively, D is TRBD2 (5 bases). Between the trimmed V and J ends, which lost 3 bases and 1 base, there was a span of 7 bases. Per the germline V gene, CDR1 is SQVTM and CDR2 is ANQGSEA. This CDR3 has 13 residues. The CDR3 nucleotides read TGCAGCGTTGATCGCGGGTCCTACAATGAGCAGTTCTTC. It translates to CSVDRGSYNEQFF.

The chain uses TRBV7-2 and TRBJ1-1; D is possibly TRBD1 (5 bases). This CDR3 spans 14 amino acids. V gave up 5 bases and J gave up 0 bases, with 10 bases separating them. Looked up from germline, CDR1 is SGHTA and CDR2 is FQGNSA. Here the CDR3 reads CASSRDHMNTEAFF. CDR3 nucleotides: TGTGCCAGCAGCCGGGACCATATGAACACTGAAGCTTTCTTT.